A selection of T cell receptor beta chains follows, all from one sample in a study of neurological immune-mediated disorders. TCRdb processed the 5' RACE reads anew with MiXCR; each CDR3 protein has one entry. The sample gives approximately 84,000 distinct CDR3 sequences, about 4% of which show up once; 5.7% is in the top ten. Material for sequencing was PBMCs. All receptors come from a woman aged 55 to 70 with multiple sclerosis. Each CDR3 is given with its conserved first and last residue. Each record gives: J gene, clone size, D gene, V gene, CDR3 DNA, CDR3 protein. The D gene is left open where the match is weak. Clone size is stated in some rows and not others, as once, few, many or a class when expanded.

j_gene: TRBJ1-6; abundance: medium-sized; d_gene: TRBD1; v_gene: TRBV28; CDR3nt: TGTGCCAGCGAGACAGGGACCTATAATTCACCCCTCCACTTT; CDR3aa: CASETGTYNSPLHF
j_gene: TRBJ2-1; abundance: many; d_gene: NA; v_gene: TRBV14; CDR3nt: TGTGCCAGCAGCCAGATACAGGGTCCTCAGGGGTACAATGAGCAGTTCTTC; CDR3aa: CASSQIQGPQGYNEQFF
j_gene: TRBJ2-7; abundance: many; d_gene: NA; v_gene: TRBV20-1; CDR3nt: TGCAGTGCTAGAGGGCAAAACTCGGACGAGCAGTACTTC; CDR3aa: CSARGQNSDEQYF
j_gene: TRBJ2-7; abundance: NA; d_gene: NA; v_gene: TRBV7-8; CDR3nt: TGTGCCACGGGGGGCGTTTGGAACGAGCAGTACTTC; CDR3aa: CATGGVWNEQYF
j_gene: TRBJ2-4; abundance: many; d_gene: NA; v_gene: TRBV3-1; CDR3nt: TGTGCCAGCAGCCGACAAGCTGGGGGCAAAAACATTCAGTACTTC; CDR3aa: CASSRQAGGKNIQYF
j_gene: TRBJ1-6; abundance: many; d_gene: NA; v_gene: TRBV6-5; CDR3nt: TGTGCCAGCAGGTACAGGGTCGAGACCTATAATTCACCCCTCCACTTT; CDR3aa: CASRYRVETYNSPLHF
j_gene: TRBJ2-7; abundance: few; d_gene: NA; v_gene: TRBV4-2; CDR3nt: TGTGCCAGCAGCCAATACGACAACGGCGGTAGGTCCTACGAGCAGTACTTC; CDR3aa: CASSQYDNGGRSYEQYF
j_gene: TRBJ2-1; abundance: many; d_gene: TRBD2; v_gene: TRBV28; CDR3nt: TGTGCCAGCAGTTCCTCGGGACTAGCGGGGGGGCCATGGCAGTTCTTC; CDR3aa: CASSSSGLAGGPWQFF
j_gene: TRBJ1-1; abundance: many; d_gene: NA; v_gene: TRBV28; CDR3nt: TGTGCCAGCAGTTTATCTTACAACATGAACACTGAAGCTTTCTTT; CDR3aa: CASSLSYNMNTEAFF
j_gene: TRBJ2-3; abundance: many; d_gene: NA; v_gene: TRBV20-1; CDR3nt: TGCAGTGCTGGGTCAACAGATACGCAGTATTTT; CDR3aa: CSAGSTDTQYF
j_gene: TRBJ2-7; abundance: many; d_gene: TRBD2; v_gene: TRBV7-8; CDR3nt: TGTGCCAGCAGCTTAGCGCGGGGAGCGGGGTCCCAGGGCGAGCAGTACTTC; CDR3aa: CASSLARGAGSQGEQYF
j_gene: TRBJ1-2; abundance: NA; d_gene: NA; v_gene: TRBV18; CDR3nt: TGTGCCAGCTCGTTTCCGGACCTCGCAGGGCCCTATGGCTACACCTTC; CDR3aa: CASSFPDLAGPYGYTF
j_gene: TRBJ1-1; abundance: many; d_gene: NA; v_gene: TRBV3-1; CDR3nt: TGTGCCAGCAGCCCACAGAAGAACACTGAAGCTTTCTTT; CDR3aa: CASSPQKNTEAFF
j_gene: TRBJ1-1; abundance: many; d_gene: TRBD1; v_gene: TRBV11-3; CDR3nt: TGTGCCAGCAGCTTATCAGGGGGACGGACTGAAGCTTTCTTT; CDR3aa: CASSLSGGRTEAFF
j_gene: TRBJ1-1; abundance: many; d_gene: NA; v_gene: TRBV28; CDR3nt: TGTGCCAGCAGTTCGCCGACAGAGGTGGTCACTGAAGCTTTCTTT; CDR3aa: CASSSPTEVVTEAFF
j_gene: TRBJ2-1; abundance: many; d_gene: NA; v_gene: TRBV14; CDR3nt: TGTGCCAGCAGCCAAGAACGCGGGTCCTACAATGAGCAGTTCTTC; CDR3aa: CASSQERGSYNEQFF
j_gene: TRBJ1-2; abundance: many; d_gene: NA; v_gene: TRBV20-1; CDR3nt: TGCAGTGCCACCACACCCGACGGCTACACCTTC; CDR3aa: CSATTPDGYTF
j_gene: TRBJ1-1; abundance: many; d_gene: TRBD1; v_gene: TRBV15; CDR3nt: TGTGCCACCAGTCCCGGACAGGGACGTTGGACTGAAGCTTTCTTT; CDR3aa: CATSPGQGRWTEAFF
j_gene: TRBJ2-3; abundance: many; d_gene: NA; v_gene: TRBV5-4; CDR3nt: TGTGCCAGCAGCTTGGGGCGAGCTACAGATACGCAGTATTTT; CDR3aa: CASSLGRATDTQYF
j_gene: TRBJ1-1; abundance: many; d_gene: NA; v_gene: TRBV7-9; CDR3nt: TGTGCCAGCAGCCACATCCAGGGGAACACTGAAGCTTTCTTT; CDR3aa: CASSHIQGNTEAFF
j_gene: TRBJ1-4; abundance: many; d_gene: TRBD1; v_gene: TRBV5-5; CDR3nt: TGTGCCAGCAGCTTGGTTGGAGGGGGCTATGAAAAACTGTTTTTT; CDR3aa: CASSLVGGGYEKLFF
j_gene: TRBJ2-1; abundance: few; d_gene: TRBD2; v_gene: TRBV18; CDR3nt: TGTGCCAGCTCACCACCGACTAGCGGGGGCCAGAGTGAGCAGTTCTTC; CDR3aa: CASSPPTSGGQSEQFF
j_gene: TRBJ2-2; abundance: many; d_gene: TRBD1; v_gene: TRBV5-1; CDR3nt: TGCGCCAGCAGCTTGTTGAGGGGGCAAACCGGGGAGCTGTTTTTT; CDR3aa: CASSLLRGQTGELFF
j_gene: TRBJ1-1; abundance: many; d_gene: TRBD1; v_gene: TRBV20-1; CDR3nt: TGCAGTGCTAACACCCGACAGGGGACCACTGAAGCTTTCTTT; CDR3aa: CSANTRQGTTEAFF
j_gene: TRBJ2-4; abundance: many; d_gene: TRBD1; v_gene: TRBV6-6; CDR3nt: TGTGCCAGCAGTTACTCGAGACAGGGTAAAAACATTCAGTACTTC; CDR3aa: CASSYSRQGKNIQYF
j_gene: TRBJ2-5; abundance: many; d_gene: TRBD2; v_gene: TRBV6-2/TRBV6-3; CDR3nt: TGTGCCAGCAGAAAACTAGCGGGGGTGATAGAGACCCAGTACTTC; CDR3aa: CASRKLAGVIETQYF
j_gene: TRBJ2-5; abundance: many; d_gene: TRBD1; v_gene: TRBV20-1; CDR3nt: TGCAGTGCTAGAGATGGACAGGGCCCCCAAGAGACCCAGTACTTC; CDR3aa: CSARDGQGPQETQYF
j_gene: TRBJ1-2; abundance: NA; d_gene: NA; v_gene: TRBV10-1; CDR3nt: TGCGCCAGCAGTGAGCAGGGCGACTATGGCTACACCTTC; CDR3aa: CASSEQGDYGYTF
j_gene: TRBJ1-2; abundance: many; d_gene: TRBD1; v_gene: TRBV25-1; CDR3nt: TGTGCCAGCAGTTTAAAGGGGACAGGGGGCTCTGGCTACACCTTC; CDR3aa: CASSLKGTGGSGYTF
j_gene: TRBJ1-2; abundance: many; d_gene: TRBD1; v_gene: TRBV11-2; CDR3nt: TGTGCCAGCAGCCCCGGGACAGGGATCTCCTATGGCTACACCTTC; CDR3aa: CASSPGTGISYGYTF
j_gene: TRBJ2-2; abundance: many; d_gene: TRBD1; v_gene: TRBV5-1; CDR3nt: TGCGCCAGCAGCTTGGACGGGACAGGTCCTTCCGGGGAGCTGTTTTTT; CDR3aa: CASSLDGTGPSGELFF
j_gene: TRBJ2-2; abundance: many; d_gene: NA; v_gene: TRBV20-1; CDR3nt: TGCAGTGCTAGTTGGAAACAGACTAACACCGGGGAGCTGTTTTTT; CDR3aa: CSASWKQTNTGELFF
j_gene: TRBJ1-4; abundance: few; d_gene: NA; v_gene: TRBV18; CDR3nt: TGTGCCAGCTCAACGGGACACTCTAATGAAAAACTGTTTTTT; CDR3aa: CASSTGHSNEKLFF